The 4 T cell receptor beta chains listed next were all sequenced from one sample in a study of tumor-infiltrating lymphocytes in oesophageal squamous cell carcinoma listed by TCRdb under 2016. Library preparation was by PCR. TCRdb names Illumina HiSeq 1500 as the instrument used. TCRdb reanalyzed the raw reads on its own, using fastp at Q25 for trimming and MiXCR for clone calling, and kept in-frame beta chains. One record per CDR3 amino acid sequence lists the most common genes and DNA. The sample table shows about 15,000 distinct CDR3 sequences, and 45% to 50% are seen once. The ten largest account for roughly 17% of the sample. Source material: esophageal tumor tissue. These receptors all come from a male donor with esophageal squamous cell carcinoma.

This clonotype was counted between two and nine times. The rearrangement uses TRBV18 and TRBJ2-2, with D maybe TRBD1 (6 bases). CDR3 length equals 14 residues. Germline values: CDR1 KGHSH, CDR2 LQKENI. V gave up 4 bases and J gave up 4 bases, with 10 bases separating them. DNA of the CDR3: TGTGCCAGCTCACTTGGGGGCGGCACCGGGGAGCTGTTTTTT. It yields the protein CASSLGGGTGELFF.

Worth noting for this clonotype: It is likely a read error, because the conserved phenylalanine at the end of the CDR3 is missing. The DNA is omitted, as the CDR3 cannot be located on it reliably, and the CDR3 follows TCRdb's listing. This chain links TRBV7-3 with TRBJ2-3; the table gives TRBD1 as D, unverified against the DNA. The CDR3 extends over 17 residues, inclusive of both ends. Germline loops: CDR1 SGHTA, CDR2 FQGTGA. CDR3 in amino acids: CASSSTGTGYNGYTFGP.

Ten or more counts support this clonotype. This chain joins TRBV28 and TRBJ2-7; D is ambiguous. From germline, CDR1 is MDHEN and CDR2 SYDVKM. The CDR3 is 13 amino acids. V lost 5 bases and J lost 0, with 8 bases in between. The CDR3 here is CASSRTTSYEQYF. DNA for the CDR3: TGTGCCAGCAGTCGCACCACCTCCTACGAGCAGTACTTC. Filled out from reference TRBV28 and TRBJ2-7, the complete variable domain reads DVKVTQSSRYLVKRTGEKVFLECVQDMDHENMFWYRQDPGLGLRLIYFSYDVKMKEKGDIPEGYSVSREKKERFSLILESASTNQTSMYLCASSRTTSYEQYFGPGTRLTVT.

This sequence joins TRBV7-6 and TRBJ2-7; 10 positions agree with TRBD1. Per the germline V gene, CDR1 is SGHVS and CDR2 is FNYEAQ. The CDR3 runs 18 residues. V shed 4 bases and J 2 bases; nucleotides not matched to a gene: 14. The CDR3 loop is CASSSGQGFGGGTYEQYF. The CDR3 bases are TGTGCCAGCAGCTCGGGACAGGGGTTCGGCGGGGGGACCTACGAGCAGTACTTC.